This entry concerns a single T cell receptor beta chain. The data were taken from a study of blood T cell repertoires in COVID-19. Study in general: Acute-phase and convalescent COVID-19 samples originated in the United States, Italy and Spain.

Study processing details: Quantification of nucleated cells was approximated via reference gene primer amplification. The table came from immunoSEQ multiplex PCR; TCRdb's copy has only in-frame clones and leaves some out. Clonal size and the V and J genes are those of that table, whereas D and trimming came from the DNA. The table records roughly 250,000 clones, 80% to 85% of them present only once. The CDR3 extends over 12 amino acids. The V end was cut by 6 bases, the J end by 1 base, with 7 bases between. Per the germline V gene, CDR1 is MDHEN and CDR2 is SYDVKM. The TCR sequence derives from a man aged 45-65 years with active or convalescent COVID-19. The chain employs TRBV28 and TRBJ2-7; D is unresolved. Sequencing was carried out using peripheral blood. The DNA of the CDR3 is TGTGCCAGCAGCCAGATATCCTACGAGCAGTACTTC. It specifies CASSQISYEQYF.